The rows below give T cell receptor beta chains drawn from one sample of a study of response to subunit inactivated influenza vaccine. TCRdb called the RT-PCR reads again in MiXCR, with one record for every CDR3 protein. The sample records more than 200,000 distinct CDR3 sequences, approximately 12% being singletons. The sample consisted of non-naive T cells sorted from PBMCs, taken 14 to 15 days before vaccination. The source is a man between 50 and 59 years old who received an inactivated influenza vaccine. Both conserved end residues are part of each CDR3. Each record gives: clone size, J gene, D gene, V gene, CDR3 protein, CDR3 DNA. D genes are given only for firm matches. A row's size may be missing; if present it is once, few, many or a size class.

size: many
J: TRBJ1-5
D: NA
V: TRBV6-2/TRBV6-3
CDR3: CASSHDAGAQPQHF
DNA: TGTGCCAGCAGTCATGATGCGGGAGCACAGCCCCAGCATTTT

size: NA
J: TRBJ2-7
D: TRBD1
V: TRBV6-1
CDR3: CASSEQGAREQYF
DNA: TGTGCCAGCAGTGAACAGGGGGCGCGGGAGCAGTACTTC

size: NA
J: TRBJ2-1
D: NA
V: TRBV11-1
CDR3: CASSQSKFPNEQFF
DNA: TGTGCCAGCAGCCAGTCAAAGTTCCCCAATGAGCAGTTCTTC

size: NA
J: TRBJ2-1
D: NA
V: TRBV12-3/TRBV12-4
CDR3: CDSGSTGNEQFF
DNA: TGTGACAGCGGAAGTACAGGCAATGAGCAGTTCTTC

size: NA
J: TRBJ2-2
D: TRBD2
V: TRBV20-1
CDR3: CSARVALAGNTGELFF
DNA: TGCAGTGCTAGGGTAGCCCTAGCGGGGAACACCGGGGAGCTGTTTTTT

size: many
J: TRBJ2-7
D: TRBD1
V: TRBV29-1
CDR3: CSVEAADRGLYEQYF
DNA: TGCAGCGTTGAAGCGGCGGACAGGGGGCTTTACGAGCAGTACTTC

size: few
J: TRBJ1-2
D: NA
V: TRBV12-3/TRBV12-4
CDR3: CASSLGRGYGYTF
DNA: TGTGCCAGCAGTTTGGGTAGGGGTTATGGCTACACCTTC

size: few
J: TRBJ2-1
D: TRBD2
V: TRBV7-3
CDR3: CASSTYSGASYNEQFF
DNA: TGTGCCAGCAGCACCTATAGCGGGGCCTCCTACAATGAGCAGTTCTTC

size: many
J: TRBJ2-5
D: TRBD1
V: TRBV5-1
CDR3: CASSTGTAEETQYF
DNA: TGCGCCAGCAGCACCGGGACAGCAGAAGAGACCCAGTACTTC

size: few
J: TRBJ2-3
D: TRBD2
V: TRBV10-3
CDR3: CAISTSGPTDTQYF
DNA: TGTGCCATCAGCACTAGCGGCCCCACAGATACGCAGTATTTT

size: NA
J: TRBJ1-1
D: TRBD1
V: TRBV5-5
CDR3: CASSIGTGGLNTEAFF
DNA: TGTGCCAGCAGCATCGGGACAGGGGGACTGAACACTGAAGCTTTCTTT

size: NA
J: TRBJ2-2
D: TRBD1
V: TRBV12-3/TRBV12-4
CDR3: CASSQGQSSTGELFF
DNA: TGTGCCAGCAGCCAGGGACAGTCATCAACCGGGGAGCTGTTTTTT

size: few
J: TRBJ2-6
D: TRBD1
V: TRBV6-2/TRBV6-3
CDR3: CASSYSSRTGLSGANVLTF
DNA: TGTGCCAGCAGTTACTCGTCCCGGACAGGACTCTCTGGGGCCAACGTCCTGACTTTC

size: many
J: TRBJ2-1
D: NA
V: TRBV20-1
CDR3: CSPSPEARNEQFF
DNA: TGCAGTCCCAGCCCGGAGGCCAGGAATGAGCAGTTCTTC

size: many
J: TRBJ2-1
D: TRBD2
V: TRBV12-5
CDR3: CASGGLAELRSYNEQFF
DNA: TGTGCTAGTGGTGGACTAGCGGAACTGCGCTCCTACAATGAGCAGTTCTTC

size: many
J: TRBJ2-1
D: NA
V: TRBV11-1
CDR3: CASSLEILGVNEQFF
DNA: TGTGCCAGCAGCTTAGAGATCCTTGGGGTGAATGAGCAGTTCTTC

size: NA
J: TRBJ2-2
D: NA
V: TRBV5-1
CDR3: CASSLEARKTGELFF
DNA: TGCGCCAGCAGCTTGGAGGCGCGGAAGACCGGGGAGCTGTTTTTT

size: few
J: TRBJ2-1
D: TRBD2
V: TRBV6-1
CDR3: CASSERLAGYNEQFF
DNA: TGTGCCAGCAGTGAGAGACTAGCGGGGTACAATGAGCAGTTCTTC

size: many
J: TRBJ1-1
D: NA
V: TRBV4-2
CDR3: CASSQDGTANTEAFF
DNA: TGTGCCAGCAGCCAAGATGGGACGGCAAACACTGAAGCTTTCTTT

size: few
J: TRBJ2-7
D: NA
V: TRBV20-1
CDR3: CSARGGVSGEQYF
DNA: TGCAGTGCTAGAGGGGGGGTGTCGGGCGAGCAGTACTTC

size: once
J: TRBJ2-5
D: NA
V: TRBV24-1
CDR3: CATSAPDSQETQYF
DNA: TGTGCCACCAGTGCCCCGGACAGCCAAGAGACCCAGTACTTC

size: many
J: TRBJ1-1
D: NA
V: TRBV7-9
CDR3: CASSWGGEAFF
DNA: TGTGCCAGCAGCTGGGGTGGTGAAGCTTTCTTT

size: NA
J: TRBJ2-7
D: TRBD1
V: TRBV5-1
CDR3: CASSLQGAGYEQYF
DNA: TGCGCCAGCAGCTTACAGGGGGCAGGCTACGAGCAGTACTTC

size: few
J: TRBJ2-2
D: NA
V: TRBV3-1
CDR3: CASSQVGTGELFF
DNA: TGTGCCAGCAGCCAAGTAGGAACCGGGGAGCTGTTTTTT

size: few
J: TRBJ1-2
D: NA
V: TRBV28
CDR3: CASSQTGTNYGYTF
DNA: TGTGCCAGCAGTCAGACCGGGACTAACTATGGCTACACCTTC

size: few
J: TRBJ2-5
D: NA
V: TRBV7-2
CDR3: CASSLVGWRETQYF
DNA: TGTGCCAGCAGCTTAGTGGGCTGGCGGGAGACCCAGTACTTC

size: NA
J: TRBJ1-5
D: NA
V: TRBV29-1
CDR3: CSVAGGVSNQPQHF
DNA: TGCAGCGTTGCCGGAGGGGTTAGCAATCAGCCCCAGCATTTT

size: few
J: TRBJ1-3
D: NA
V: TRBV24-1
CDR3: CATSDPPADTIYF
DNA: TGTGCCACCAGTGATCCCCCGGCGGACACCATATATTTT

size: many
J: TRBJ2-3
D: TRBD2
V: TRBV14
CDR3: CASSRETSGSDTQYF
DNA: TGTGCCAGCAGCCGGGAGACTAGCGGCTCGGATACGCAGTATTTT

size: few
J: TRBJ1-5
D: NA
V: TRBV12-3/TRBV12-4
CDR3: CASSFLYQPQHF
DNA: TGTGCCAGCAGTTTTTTGTATCAGCCCCAGCATTTT

size: NA
J: TRBJ2-4
D: NA
V: TRBV12-3/TRBV12-4
CDR3: CASSPQGSKNIQYF
DNA: TGTGCCAGCAGCCCTCAGGGGTCCAAAAACATTCAGTACTTC

size: few
J: TRBJ2-7
D: NA
V: TRBV7-2
CDR3: CASSTDSYPIYEQYF
DNA: TGTGCCAGCAGCACGGACAGCTACCCAATCTACGAGCAGTACTTC

size: many
J: TRBJ2-7
D: NA
V: TRBV7-8
CDR3: CASSPGIFYEQYF
DNA: TGTGCCAGCAGTCCGGGGATCTTCTACGAGCAGTACTTC

size: many
J: TRBJ2-3
D: TRBD2
V: TRBV7-9
CDR3: CASTGPRSGRADTQYF
DNA: TGTGCCAGCACCGGCCCCCGGTCCGGGAGGGCGGATACGCAGTATTTT

size: few
J: TRBJ1-5
D: TRBD1
V: TRBV6-2/TRBV6-3
CDR3: CASRSTGDGPQHF
DNA: TGTGCCAGCAGATCGACAGGGGACGGGCCCCAGCATTTT

size: many
J: TRBJ1-4
D: NA
V: TRBV7-9
CDR3: CASSFGFIAGGNEKLFF
DNA: TGTGCCAGCAGCTTTGGGTTTATCGCTGGGGGTAATGAAAAACTGTTTTTT

size: many
J: TRBJ2-2
D: NA
V: TRBV7-2
CDR3: CASSLTGELFF
DNA: TGTGCCAGCAGCTTAACCGGGGAGCTGTTTTTT

size: NA
J: TRBJ1-3
D: NA
V: TRBV7-2
CDR3: CASSLGITGLGNTIYF
DNA: TGTGCCAGCAGCTTAGGAATAACGGGGCTGGGAAACACCATATATTTT

size: many
J: TRBJ1-1
D: NA
V: TRBV5-1
CDR3: CASSLTMNTEAFF
DNA: TGCGCCAGCAGCTTAACCATGAACACTGAAGCTTTCTTT

size: NA
J: TRBJ1-5
D: NA
V: TRBV20-1
CDR3: CSARQSAIDQPQHF
DNA: TGCAGTGCGCGACAGTCTGCAATCGATCAGCCCCAGCATTTT

size: NA
J: TRBJ2-7
D: TRBD2
V: TRBV2
CDR3: CASSDYGRADF
DNA: TGTGCCAGCAGTGACTACGGGAGGGCCGATTTC

size: NA
J: TRBJ2-7
D: NA
V: TRBV11-1
CDR3: CASRLDAGLPYEQYF
DNA: TGTGCCAGCCGGCTAGATGCAGGTCTACCCTACGAGCAGTACTTC

size: many
J: TRBJ2-5
D: NA
V: TRBV12-3/TRBV12-4
CDR3: CASTRGQETQYF
DNA: TGTGCCAGCACACGGGGGCAAGAGACCCAGTACTTC

size: many
J: TRBJ2-1
D: NA
V: TRBV5-4
CDR3: CASRVGGMRDEQFF
DNA: TGTGCCAGCAGAGTTGGGGGGATGAGGGATGAGCAGTTCTTC

size: few
J: TRBJ2-7
D: NA
V: TRBV29-1
CDR3: CSVVHGNTYEQYF
DNA: TGCAGCGTTGTTCACGGAAACACCTACGAGCAGTACTTC